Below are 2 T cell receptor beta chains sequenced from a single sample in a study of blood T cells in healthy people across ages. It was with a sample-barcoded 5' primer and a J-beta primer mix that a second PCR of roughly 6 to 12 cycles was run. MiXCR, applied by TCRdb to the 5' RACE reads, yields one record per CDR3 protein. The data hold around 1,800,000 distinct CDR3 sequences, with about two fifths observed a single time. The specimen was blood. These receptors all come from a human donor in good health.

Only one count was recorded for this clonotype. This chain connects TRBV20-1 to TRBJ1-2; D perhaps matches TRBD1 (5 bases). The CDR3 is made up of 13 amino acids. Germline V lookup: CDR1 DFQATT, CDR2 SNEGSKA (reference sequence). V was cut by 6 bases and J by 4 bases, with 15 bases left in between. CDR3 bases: TGCAGTGCCCCGGGACTGGGCGGCTATGGCTACACCTTC. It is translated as CSAPGLGGYGYTF.

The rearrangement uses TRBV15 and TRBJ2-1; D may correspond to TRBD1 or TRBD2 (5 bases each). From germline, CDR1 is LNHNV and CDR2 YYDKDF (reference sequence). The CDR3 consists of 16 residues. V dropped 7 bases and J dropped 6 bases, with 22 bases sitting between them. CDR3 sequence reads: CATTYTGAPNGNEQFF. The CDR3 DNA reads TGTGCCACCACCTACACCGGGGCTCCTAACGGCAATGAGCAGTTCTTC.